The 28 T cell receptor beta chains listed next were all sequenced from one sample in a study of early T cells in non-severe SARS-CoV-2 infection (dated by TCRdb to the early 2020s). The library was obtained by 5' RACE. The run used a NextSeq 500. The public reads were run again by TCRdb, first through fastp at Q25 and then through MiXCR, and only productive beta chains were kept. All rows with the same CDR3 protein become a single entry with the most common DNA and genes. The table for this sample lists some 50,000 distinct CDR3 sequences; around 5.6% of them were counted only once. Roughly 4.8% of the sample is in the top ten clones. The sample taken for sequencing was whole blood. The receptor set was obtained from an adult who was a healthcare worker with PCR-confirmed SARS-CoV-2 infection or an uninfected control (not recorded which).

This clonotype showed up many times. This chain joins TRBV6-5 and TRBJ1-5; D possibly corresponds to TRBD1 (6 bases). The CDR3 has 15 residues. V lost 6 bases, J lost 7 bases, and 19 bases lay in between. The germline CDR1 and CDR2 sequences are MNHEY and SVGAGI. The CDR3 nucleotides read TGTGCCAGCAGATCCTCATCAGGGGAACGGCAGCCCCAGCATTTT. This translates into CASRSSSGERQPQHF.

Ten or more counts support this clonotype. The chain couples TRBV5-1 to TRBJ2-7; 7 bases are a match to TRBD1. V was clipped by 3 bases and J by 7 bases; unmatched bases: 28. CDR3 length: 20 amino acids. Germline V lookup: CDR1 SGHRS, CDR2 YFSETQ. DNA of the CDR3: TGCGCCAGCAGCTATTACCCAGGGGGTCATCAGGCTAGCTATGCAGTGGAGCAGTACTTC. It translates to CASSYYPGGHQASYAVEQYF. Complete variable domain (other parts from reference TRBV5-1 and TRBJ2-7): KAGVTQTPRYLIKTRGQQVTLSCSPISGHRSVSWYQQTPGQGLQFLFEYFSETQRNKGNFPGRFSGRQFSNSRSEMNVSTLELGDSALYLCASSYYPGGHQASYAVEQYFGPGTRLTVT.

There are many counts of this clonotype. The chain carries TRBV20-1 and TRBJ2-7; 8 bases are a match to TRBD1. This CDR3 has 16 amino acids. From germline, CDR1 is DFQATT and CDR2 SNEGSKA (reference sequence). After removal of 0 bases from V and 1 base from J, the junction contained 8 bases not matched to a gene. CDR3 bases: TGCAGTGCTAGAGACGGACAGGGCGGTCGGTCCTACGAGCAGTACTTC. Translated, it gives CSARDGQGGRSYEQYF.

This clonotype was picked up many times. This sequence joins TRBV7-2 and TRBJ2-2; 11 bases line up with TRBD1. The CDR3 spans 15 residues. The junction had 10 bases not matched to a gene; V was cut back by 8 bases and J by 8 bases. The germline V gene has CDR1 SGHTA and CDR2 FQGNSA. In nucleotides, the CDR3 is TGTGCCAGCCGTTCTGGGACAGGGGGTGGAGGGGAGCTGTTTTTT. Its protein is CASRSGTGGGGELFF.

This clonotype was observed many times. The chain has TRBV29-1 and TRBJ2-3; TRBD2 aligns across 8 bases. CDR1 is SQVTM, CDR2 ANQGSEA, per germline. J was trimmed by 1 base and V by 6 bases; bases with no gene match: 6. CDR3 length: 14 residues. The CDR3 here is CSVGLASGTDTQYF. In DNA, the CDR3 is TGCAGCGTCGGACTAGCCTCAGGCACAGATACGCAGTATTTT.

The V gene is TRBV7-2, the J gene TRBJ1-5; D is unclear. Germline values: CDR1 SGHTA, CDR2 FQGNSA. V gave up 6 bases and J gave up 0 bases, with 6 bases separating them. CDR3 length: 13 amino acids. CDR3 coding DNA: TGTGCCAGCAGATCGGCTAGCAATCAGCCCCAGCATTTT. Encoded protein: CASRSASNQPQHF.

The CDR3 protein is CASSLTGGVNYGYTF. CDR3 DNA sequence: TGTGCCAGCAGCTTAACGGGGGGCGTGAACTATGGCTACACCTTC. The chain uses TRBV11-2 and TRBJ1-2; perhaps TRBD1 as D (6 bases). This CDR3 has 15 amino acids. Germline loops: CDR1 SGHAT, CDR2 FQNNGV. The V end lost 2 bases, the J end lost 2 bases, and 12 bases lay between the germline ends.

DNA of the CDR3: TGTGCCAGCAGCGCAACTAGCGGGGGGGCCATAAATGAGCAGTTCTTC. Protein sequence: CASSATSGGAINEQFF. The chain links TRBV9 to TRBJ2-1; TRBD2 matches at 13 bases. Germline-derived CDR1 and CDR2 are SGDLS and YYNGEE. The CDR3 length is 16 residues. Trimming cost V 3 bases and J 7 bases; bases outside gene matches: 7.

This clonotype was seen ten or more times. V and J are TRBV25-1 and TRBJ2-5; 8 bases match TRBD1. Per germline, CDR1 MGHDK and CDR2 SYGVNS. With V trimmed by 4 bases and J by 4 bases, 8 bases remained unmatched. This CDR3 is built from 15 residues. The CDR3 DNA sequence: TGTGCCAGCAGTGCTCCCAGGGGGCTTGGAGAGACCCAGTACTTC. Protein product: CASSAPRGLGETQYF.

This clonotype has at least ten counts. The CDR3: CASSQDRGDGAVLEQYF. Here the CDR3 DNA reads TGCGCCAGCAGCCAAGATCGCGGGGACGGAGCTGTCCTAGAGCAGTACTTC. The chain joins TRBV4-1 to TRBJ2-7; a weak D match, TRBD2 (6 bases). The V gene lost 0 bases and the J gene lost 7 bases, with 22 bases spanning the gap. CDR1 is MGHRA and CDR2 is YSYEKL in the germline V gene. This CDR3 contains 17 residues.

This chain joins TRBV10-1 and TRBJ2-3; 11 bases agree with TRBD1. From germline, CDR1 is WNHNN and CDR2 SYGVQD (reference sequence). Unmatched junction bases numbered 4, after V lost 4 bases and J lost 4 bases. The CDR3 is 15 amino acids. The CDR3 nucleotides are TGCGCCAGCAGTGCCCCGGGACAGGGGGCAGATACGCAGTATTTT. Protein sequence: CASSAPGQGADTQYF.

Many counts were recorded for this clonotype. The chain links TRBV12-3 or TRBV12-4 to TRBJ1-6, with D tentatively TRBD1 (6 bases). Deletions cut 6 bases from V and 14 bases from J, with 20 bases between. The CDR3 spans 14 residues. The CDR3 nucleotides read TGTGCCAGCAGCCCCACAGGGCTCCTAACGGCCCTCCACTTT. The encoded protein is CASSPTGLLTALHF.

A word on this clonotype: A much larger clone sits a single nucleotide away, making a read error possible. The rearrangement uses TRBV7-8 and TRBJ1-1; 7 nucleotides align to TRBD1. CDR1 is SGHVS, CDR2 FQNEAQ, per germline. CDR3 size: 13 residues. Unmatched junction bases numbered 6, after V lost 5 bases and J lost 6 bases. CDR3 residues: CASSNGTVAEAFF. In DNA form, the CDR3 reads TGTGCCAGCAGCAACGGGACAGTAGCTGAAGCTTTCTTT.

This clonotype was counted ten times or more. The rearrangement uses TRBV30 and TRBJ2-7; D may be TRBD2 (6 bases). This CDR3 is built from 11 residues. The germline V and J ends were trimmed by 4 bases and 4 bases, with 8 bases remaining between them. Germline CDR1 GTSNPN, CDR2 SVGIG (reference sequence). The CDR3, as DNA: TGTGCCTGGAAGGAGGGATACGAGCAGTACTTC. Translation gives CAWKEGYEQYF.

This clonotype was observed at least ten times. The chain is built from TRBV6-6 and TRBJ2-1; 8 positions match TRBD2. This CDR3 has 15 residues. With V trimmed by 5 bases and J by 3 bases, 6 bases remained unmatched. From germline, CDR1 is MNHNY and CDR2 SVGAGI (reference sequence). CDR3 DNA: TGTGCCAGCAGTCCCGGAGCGGGAGTCTACAATGAGCAGTTCTTC. Its protein product is CASSPGAGVYNEQFF.

This clonotype appeared many times. The rearrangement uses TRBV4-3 and TRBJ2-3; 10 bases map to TRBD2. The CDR3 runs to 18 residues. Per the germline V gene, CDR1 is LGHNA and CDR2 is YSLEER. Germline trimming cut 0 bases from V and 0 bases from J; bases unmatched to any gene: 6. The CDR3, as DNA: TGCGCCAGCAGCCAAGACTCCCTAGCGGGGGTTAGCACAGATACGCAGTATTTT. Protein product: CASSQDSLAGVSTDTQYF.

The V call is TRBV21-1, the J call TRBJ2-7; TRBD1 is the table's D call, not checked against the DNA. TRBV21-1 constitutes a pseudogene. The CDR3 covers 14 residues. The CDR3 DNA reads TGTGCCACCTCCCAGGGACAACGAATCCACGAGCAGTACTTC. Amino acid sequence: CATSQGQRIHEQYF.

This clonotype was counted at least ten times. V usage is TRBV18 and J usage is TRBJ2-1; 8 positions agree with TRBD1. The CDR3 sequence is 18 residues long. The germline CDR1 and CDR2 sequences are KGHSH and LQKENI. V shed 5 bases and J 12 bases; nucleotides not matched to a gene: 24. The DNA of the CDR3 is TGTGCCAGCTCATCCCTACCGGGACAGGACCCCTATACATATGGGCAGTTCTTC. It codes for CASSSLPGQDPYTYGQFF.

This clonotype appeared a few times. The chain employs TRBV6-1 and TRBJ2-7, with no clear D. V was trimmed by 3 bases and J by 4 bases, leaving 16 bases between them. Germline values: CDR1 MNHNS, CDR2 SASEGT. This CDR3 has 15 amino acids. CDR3 bases: TGTGCCAGCAGTGAGATCGACAAGGGCAGGTACGAGCAGTACTTC. This translates into CASSEIDKGRYEQYF.

Ten or more counts support this clonotype. V and J are TRBV6-2 or TRBV6-3 and TRBJ2-7; TRBD1 or TRBD2 may be the D gene (5 bases each). V shed 2 bases and J shed 5 bases, with 16 bases lying between them. Germline loops: CDR1 MNHEY, CDR2 SVGEGT. The CDR3 consists of 15 residues. The chain's CDR3 is CASSYQAGRGDEQYF. In DNA, the CDR3 is TGTGCCAGCAGTTACCAGGCAGGGAGAGGGGACGAGCAGTACTTC.

This clonotype was counted between two and nine times. This sequence joins TRBV7-9 and TRBJ2-3, with a possible D match to TRBD1 (5 bases). With 2 bases removed from V and 5 bases from J, the gap between germline ends came to 17 bases. Germline V gives CDR1 SEHNR, CDR2 FQNEAQ (reference sequence). This CDR3 comprises 16 residues. CDR3 sequence (DNA): TGTGCCAGCAGCTTATCCCGACAGAAATCGGAAGATACGCAGTATTTT. Translation gives CASSLSRQKSEDTQYF.

This clonotype was seen repeatedly, ten times or more. J is TRBJ2-1 and V is TRBV5-5, with 8 bases matching TRBD2. With V trimmed by 0 bases and J by 12 bases, 2 bases remained unmatched. CDR1 and CDR2 (germline): SGHKS, YYEKEE (reference sequence). The CDR3 is made up of 12 amino acids. DNA for the CDR3: TGTGCCAGCAGCTTGGATGCGGGAGGGCAGTTCTTC. Residues: CASSLDAGGQFF.

This clonotype was seen repeatedly, ten times or more. V is TRBV25-1 and J is TRBJ1-2; D remains ambiguous. There are 14 residues in the CDR3. V gave up 3 bases and J gave up 3 bases, with 11 bases separating them. The germline V gene encodes CDR1 MGHDK and CDR2 SYGVNS. CDR3 bases: TGTGCCAGCAGTGAGACATGGGGATACTATGGCTACACCTTC. Amino acids: CASSETWGYYGYTF.

This clonotype was counted ten times or more. In nucleotides, the CDR3 is TGTGCCAGCAGTTTGACAGGGGCCAGTAATGAAAAACTGTTTTTT. Translated, it gives CASSLTGASNEKLFF. The rearrangement joins TRBV27 to TRBJ1-4; 8 nucleotides agree with TRBD1. V dropped 3 bases and J dropped 4; count of bases not matched to a gene: 4. The V gene's germline CDR1 is MNHEY and CDR2 SMNVEV (reference sequence). The CDR3 extends over 15 amino acids.

The chain couples TRBV9 to TRBJ2-2; D is undetermined. The germline V gene encodes CDR1 SGDLS and CDR2 YYNGEE. This CDR3 has 12 amino acids. V lost 3 bases and J 9 bases, leaving 9 bases between the germline ends. The CDR3: CASSARPRELFF. CDR3 DNA: TGTGCCAGCAGCGCCCGCCCCAGGGAGCTGTTTTTT.

The sample holds many counts of this clonotype. The CDR3 sequence is CASSTRGYEQYF. The CDR3, as DNA: TGTGCCAGCAGCACCCGCGGGTACGAGCAGTACTTC. The chain uses TRBV3-1 and TRBJ2-7, with a weak D call TRBD2 (5 bases). CDR3 length equals 12 residues. Germline V gene lookup returns CDR1 LGHDT and CDR2 YNNKEL (reference sequence). V was trimmed by 5 bases and J by 4 bases, leaving 9 bases between them.

Remarks on this clonotype: A much larger clone lies one base from this, so it may be a read error. The chain uses TRBV6-5 and TRBJ1-1; 9 bases are a match to TRBD1. Unmatched junction bases numbered 7, after V lost 10 bases and J lost 4 bases. The germline V gene has CDR1 MNHEY and CDR2 SVGAGI. The CDR3 loop spans 13 amino acids. CDR3 DNA: TGTGCCATCATTGACAGGGGGGGCACTGAAGCTTTCTTT. Residues: CAIIDRGGTEAFF.

This clonotype appeared a few times. The chain employs TRBV12-3 or TRBV12-4 and TRBJ2-3; 12 bases align to TRBD2. The CDR3 totals 16 residues. V lost 3 bases, J lost 4 bases, and 5 bases stayed unmatched. CDR3 amino acids: CASSFAASGRADTQYF. DNA for the CDR3: TGTGCCAGCAGTTTTGCGGCTAGCGGGAGGGCAGATACGCAGTATTTT.